The rows below give T cell receptor beta chains drawn from one sample of a study of T cell repertoires in cytomegalovirus infection. The antigens these receptors bind are not known. TCRdb used MiXCR to reprocess the reads, holding one entry per CDR3 protein. Altogether some 940,000 distinct CDR3 sequences are present, approximately 31% being singletons, with the ten largest covering around an eighth. The input for sequencing was cultured CD8+ T cells from PBMCs, taken from culture after CMV antigen stimulation. Every receptor here comes from a human donor in good health (CMV status not recorded). Some clones in this sample may be carry-over from other donors' samples. Both conserved end residues are part of each CDR3.

len,v_gene,j_gene,CDR3aa
11,TRBV27,TRBJ1-1,CASSFGDVAFF
13,TRBV7-2,TRBJ1-2,CASSSARVYGYTF
15,TRBV15,TRBJ1-5,CATSRDRGTFQPQHF
20,TRBV5-6,TRBJ2-2,CASSATGTGGLLANTGELFF
16,TRBV4-3,TRBJ1-6,CASSQRLGVVNSPLHF
14,TRBV27,TRBJ2-2,CATQLGWGTGELFF
16,TRBV9,TRBJ2-1,CASSSWTNLYMDEQFF
13,TRBV12-3/TRBV12-4,TRBJ1-5,CANSFAGYQPQHF
14,TRBV5-6,TRBJ2-7,CASSPLTSEGEQYF
13,TRBV2,TRBJ2-3,CASPGRLTDTQYF
14,TRBV7-3,TRBJ1-2,CASSLTGQGTGYTF
11,TRBV20-1,TRBJ1-1,CSASYYTEAFF
17,TRBV27,TRBJ1-1,CASSFGVMLGGNTEAFF
11,TRBV25-1,TRBJ2-1,CASKFNNEQFF
15,TRBV7-2,TRBJ1-4,CASSPPAGVPEKLFF
15,TRBV20-1,TRBJ1-1,CSARDQGRGGTEAFF
11,TRBV6-5,TRBJ1-2,CASSGGDGYTF
13,TRBV7-9,TRBJ2-5,CASRPDREETQYF